These 26 T cell receptor beta chains were all obtained from the same sample, sequenced in a study of PD-1 blockade in classical Hodgkin lymphoma. Time point noted: cycle 4 day 1 (C4D1), after less than 7 weeks of nivolumab. In every patient, relapse followed autologous stem cell transplantation, while exposure to brentuximab vedotin differed. Thawed PBMCs yielded CD4+ T cells through magnetic negative selection. Some clones are missing from TCRdb's copy, which holds only in-frame ones; the method was immunoSEQ multiplex PCR. This sample has around 12,000 clones, with around 70% found just once. The sample consisted of CD4+ T cells from blood, taken before the fourth cycle of nivolumab. These receptors all stem from a human donor with classical Hodgkin lymphoma.

V and J are TRBV13 and TRBJ1-4, with 8 positions matching TRBD1. CDR3 length: 16 residues. CDR1 is PRHDT, CDR2 FYEKMQ, per germline (reference sequence). The V and J ends lost 5 bases and 6 bases, in that order; junction bases with no gene match: 11. The CDR3 bases are TGTGCCAGCAGCCTCAAGGGCGGACAGGGCCATGAAAAACTGTTTTTT. Its translation is CASSLKGGQGHEKLFF.

The chain's CDR3 is CASSSITTGPKETYEQYF. The CDR3 bases are TGTGCCAGCAGTTCAATAACCACAGGTCCAAAAGAGACCTACGAGCAGTACTTC. The V gene is TRBV27, the J gene TRBJ2-7, with D perhaps matching TRBD1 (5 bases). V was shortened by 4 bases and J by 2 bases, with 24 bases between the two germline ends. Germline CDR1 reads MNHEY; CDR2 reads SMNVEV (reference sequence). The CDR3 contains 18 residues.

The V gene is TRBV5-1, the J gene TRBJ1-1; D may be TRBD1 (5 bases). Trimming removed 0 bases from V and 5 bases from J, with 17 bases in between. Per germline, CDR1 SGHRS and CDR2 YFSETQ. The CDR3 is made up of 16 amino acids. The CDR3 sequence is CASSLGVGGRDTEAFF. CDR3 nucleotides: TGCGCCAGCAGCTTGGGAGTGGGGGGTCGGGATACTGAAGCTTTCTTT. The variable domain in full, with the rest retrieved from reference TRBV5-1 and TRBJ1-1, is KAGVTQTPRYLIKTRGQQVTLSCSPISGHRSVSWYQQTPGQGLQFLFEYFSETQRNKGNFPGRFSGRQFSNSRSEMNVSTLELGDSALYLCASSLGVGGRDTEAFFGQGTRLTVV.

This clone was seen only once. The CDR3 region has the DNA TGTGCCAGCAGTCCCGCCGGAAACTATGGCTACACCTTC. It specifies CASSPAGNYGYTF. This chain connects TRBV6-6 to TRBJ1-2; D is ambiguous. Per the germline V gene, CDR1 is MNHNY and CDR2 is SVGAGI (reference sequence). This CDR3 has 13 amino acids. Between the trimmed V and J ends, which lost 5 bases and 2 bases, there was a span of 9 bases.

This clone was counted a few times. The chain uses TRBV6-1 and TRBJ1-1, with D perhaps TRBD1 (5 bases). Trimming stripped 7 bases from V and 5 bases from J, with 14 bases between. The CDR3 is 13 amino acids. Germline CDR1 MNHNS, CDR2 SASEGT. CDR3 amino acids: CASKQGFGTEAFF. In DNA form, the CDR3 reads TGTGCCAGCAAGCAGGGTTTCGGGACTGAAGCTTTCTTT.

There are a few counts of this clone. The DNA of the CDR3 is TGTGCCAGCAGCTCCCTTGGGACAGGGCCGAAACTGTTTTTT. It translates to CASSSLGTGPKLFF. This sequence joins TRBV5-4 and TRBJ1-4, with 9 bases fitting TRBD1. The V and J ends lost 3 bases and 11 bases, in that order; junction bases with no gene match: 8. Germline CDR1 reads SGHNT; CDR2 reads YYREEE (reference sequence). The CDR3 totals 14 residues.

This clone was seen more than once but under ten times. This chain joins TRBV7-2 and TRBJ2-2; 8 nucleotides match TRBD1. The CDR3 is 16 amino acids. CDR1 is SGHTA and CDR2 is FQGNSA in the germline V gene. Unmatched junction bases numbered 6, after V lost 5 bases and J lost 1 base. CDR3 in amino acids: CASSHTGQGNTGELFF. DNA of the CDR3: TGTGCCAGCAGCCACACAGGACAGGGGAACACCGGGGAGCTGTTTTTT.

This clone has just a few counts. This chain uses TRBV10-3 with TRBJ1-6, with D unclear. This CDR3 has 13 residues. V lost 6 bases and J lost 7, with 10 bases in between. Germline V CDR1 and CDR2: ENHRY, SYGVKD. The CDR3 here is CAIRRTGNSPLHF. The CDR3 DNA reads as TGTGCCATCAGGAGGACGGGGAATTCACCCCTCCACTTT.

The gene calls are TRBV5-6 and TRBJ2-2; D gene uncertain. V was cut by 0 bases and J by 2 bases, with 11 bases left in between. Germline loops: CDR1 SGHDT, CDR2 YYEEEE. The CDR3 loop spans 16 amino acids. DNA for the CDR3: TGTGCCAGCAGCTTGGTTGGCAGGAGTAACACCGGGGAGCTGTTTTTT. This encodes CASSLVGRSNTGELFF.

The chain employs TRBV5-4 and TRBJ1-1, with D unresolved. V was shortened by 0 bases and J by 0 bases, with 12 bases between the two germline ends. The CDR3 length is 16 residues. The V gene's germline CDR1 is SGHNT and CDR2 YYREEE (reference sequence). The CDR3, as DNA: TGTGCCAGCAGCTTGGGGGAGGGCAACATGAACACTGAAGCTTTCTTT. This gives the protein CASSLGEGNMNTEAFF.

The rearrangement links TRBV2 to TRBJ2-3; D is unresolved. CDR1 is SNHLY and CDR2 is FYNNEI in the germline V gene. CDR3 length: 14 residues. The CDR3 spells CAMAAVASTDTQYF. In nucleotides, the CDR3 is TGTGCAATGGCGGCAGTCGCTAGCACAGATACGCAGTATTTT.

The V gene is TRBV28, the J gene TRBJ2-1; 9 nucleotides line up with TRBD2. Germline V gene sequence: CDR1 MDHEN, CDR2 SYDVKM. The CDR3 is 14 residues long. J gave up 6 bases and V 6 bases, and 6 bases lay outside the gene matches. CDR3 sequence reads: CASRLAGGPNEQFF. For the CDR3, the DNA is TGTGCCAGCAGACTGGCGGGAGGGCCCAATGAGCAGTTCTTC.

The chain links TRBV27 to TRBJ2-7; 8 positions agree with TRBD1. The CDR3 has 19 amino acids. Germline loops: CDR1 MNHEY, CDR2 SMNVEV (reference sequence). The trim removed 2 bases at V and 5 bases at J, leaving 20 bases unmatched. The CDR3 here is CASSLNPPKSRGQKDEQYF. The CDR3 DNA reads TGTGCCAGCAGTTTAAACCCCCCCAAGAGCAGGGGGCAGAAAGACGAGCAGTACTTC.

The rearrangement uses TRBV10-3 and TRBJ2-7; D is perhaps TRBD2 (5 bases). This CDR3 is built from 15 residues. V gave up 3 bases and J gave up 3 bases, with 15 bases separating them. Germline CDR1 is ENHRY and CDR2 is SYGVKD. The CDR3 nucleotides are TGTGCCATCAGTGATCCTAGCCGTAGTCTCTACGAGCAGTACTTC. Amino acids: CAISDPSRSLYEQYF.

V usage is TRBV5-1 and J usage is TRBJ2-4; 8 bases agree with TRBD2. The germline V gene encodes CDR1 SGHRS and CDR2 YFSETQ. The CDR3 runs to 13 residues. Unmatched junction bases numbered 0, after V lost 0 bases and J lost 7 bases. The CDR3 DNA is TGCGCCAGCAGCTTGGGGACTAGCAACATTCAGTACTTC. Protein sequence: CASSLGTSNIQYF.

V and J are TRBV7-6 and TRBJ2-5; maybe TRBD2 (5 bases). From germline, CDR1 is SGHVS and CDR2 FNYEAQ. The CDR3 runs 15 residues. The ends were cut back, 4 bases at V and 1 base at J, with 13 bases in the middle. CDR3: CASSSRVGPQETQYF. The CDR3 nucleotides are TGTGCCAGCAGCTCGAGGGTAGGGCCCCAAGAGACCCAGTACTTC.

The chain uses TRBV2 and TRBJ2-1; maybe TRBD2 (6 bases). This CDR3 has 13 residues. The germline CDR1 and CDR2 sequences are SNHLY and FYNNEI. Trimming stripped 3 bases from V and 9 bases from J, with 12 bases between. The CDR3 region has the DNA TGTGCCAGCAGTGATCTCTGGCGGGGTGAGCAGTTCTTC. Protein: CASSDLWRGEQFF.

This chain joins TRBV19 and TRBJ1-2; 8 bases are shared with TRBD1. V shed 4 bases and J 6 bases; nucleotides not matched to a gene: 10. This CDR3 has 15 residues. CDR1 and CDR2 (germline): LNHDA, SQIVND (reference sequence). The CDR3 DNA is TGTGCCAGTAGTAGCGCGACAGGGGAGTATGATGGCTACACCTTC. Residues: CASSSATGEYDGYTF.

The chain carries TRBV6-1 and TRBJ1-5; D gene ambiguous. Germline-derived CDR1 and CDR2 are MNHNS and SASEGT. The CDR3 extends over 14 amino acids. V shed 4 bases and J shed 0 bases, with 7 bases lying between them. CDR3 sequence reads: CASSAEYSNQPQHF. DNA of the CDR3: TGTGCCAGCAGTGCTGAATATAGCAATCAGCCCCAGCATTTT.

J is TRBJ2-7 and V is TRBV11-2; tentatively, D is TRBD1 (5 bases). Germline V lookup: CDR1 SGHAT, CDR2 FQNNGV. This CDR3 has 16 amino acids. Deletions cut 5 bases from V and 2 bases from J, with 19 bases between. The CDR3 DNA reads TGTGCCAGCAGCACAAACAGGAAGTTCCGAGCCTACGAGCAGTACTTC. It codes for CASSTNRKFRAYEQYF.

This clone was observed a few times. The chain employs TRBV2 and TRBJ1-5; 9 bases agree with TRBD1. V lost 6 bases and J lost 5; bases outside the gene matches: 14. The CDR3 runs to 17 residues. Germline values: CDR1 SNHLY, CDR2 FYNNEI. In DNA, the CDR3 is TGTGCCAGCAGGACACAGGGGGCCGCAGGGCAATATCAGCCCCAGCATTTT. This translates into CASRTQGAAGQYQPQHF.

This sequence joins TRBV5-1 and TRBJ2-1, with TRBD1 as a possible D gene (6 bases). CDR1 is SGHRS and CDR2 is YFSETQ in the germline V gene. The CDR3 runs 17 residues. The V and J ends lost 4 bases and 5 bases respectively, with 22 bases between them. The CDR3 nucleotides read TGCGCCAGCAGCCCGTTGGACAGCCCCTCTCAGGACAATGAGCAGTTCTTC. Protein product: CASSPLDSPSQDNEQFF.

DNA of the CDR3: TGTGCCTGGAGTGTAGGGCCCGATCTCTACAATGAGCAGTTCTTC. Protein sequence: CAWSVGPDLYNEQFF. J is TRBJ2-1 and V is TRBV30; D call uncertain. Trimming shortened V by 0 bases and J by 3 bases, and 12 bases separated the two germline ends. Germline-derived CDR1 and CDR2 are GTSNPN and SVGIG (reference sequence). The CDR3 sequence is 15 residues long.

The genes are TRBV5-1 and TRBJ2-7; the D is unclear. V was trimmed by 5 bases and J by 7 bases, leaving 13 bases between them. Germline V lookup: CDR1 SGHRS, CDR2 YFSETQ. This CDR3 region has 12 residues. CDR3 in DNA: TGCGCCAGCAGTTTAAACGGGCTGGAGCAGTACTTC. Its protein is CASSLNGLEQYF.

This clone occurred once. This sequence joins TRBV28 and TRBJ2-7, with D perhaps being TRBD1 or TRBD2 (7 bases each). Germline V gene sequence: CDR1 MDHEN, CDR2 SYDVKM. V lost 11 bases and J 1 base, leaving 21 bases between the germline ends. There are 15 residues in the CDR3. The CDR3: CASRGGGRGSYEQYF. For the CDR3, the DNA is TGTGCCTCCAGGGGGGGCGGGAGAGGGTCCTACGAGCAGTACTTC.

The V gene is TRBV5-6, the J gene TRBJ1-2, with a tentative D call TRBD1 (6 bases). Germline V gene sequence: CDR1 SGHDT, CDR2 YYEEEE. The germline V and J ends were trimmed by 3 bases and 5 bases, with 17 bases remaining between them. This CDR3 has 15 residues. As DNA, the CDR3 is TGTGCCAGCAGCTCCTCCCACAGGGCTAGATATGGCTACACCTTC. Amino acid sequence: CASSSSHRARYGYTF.